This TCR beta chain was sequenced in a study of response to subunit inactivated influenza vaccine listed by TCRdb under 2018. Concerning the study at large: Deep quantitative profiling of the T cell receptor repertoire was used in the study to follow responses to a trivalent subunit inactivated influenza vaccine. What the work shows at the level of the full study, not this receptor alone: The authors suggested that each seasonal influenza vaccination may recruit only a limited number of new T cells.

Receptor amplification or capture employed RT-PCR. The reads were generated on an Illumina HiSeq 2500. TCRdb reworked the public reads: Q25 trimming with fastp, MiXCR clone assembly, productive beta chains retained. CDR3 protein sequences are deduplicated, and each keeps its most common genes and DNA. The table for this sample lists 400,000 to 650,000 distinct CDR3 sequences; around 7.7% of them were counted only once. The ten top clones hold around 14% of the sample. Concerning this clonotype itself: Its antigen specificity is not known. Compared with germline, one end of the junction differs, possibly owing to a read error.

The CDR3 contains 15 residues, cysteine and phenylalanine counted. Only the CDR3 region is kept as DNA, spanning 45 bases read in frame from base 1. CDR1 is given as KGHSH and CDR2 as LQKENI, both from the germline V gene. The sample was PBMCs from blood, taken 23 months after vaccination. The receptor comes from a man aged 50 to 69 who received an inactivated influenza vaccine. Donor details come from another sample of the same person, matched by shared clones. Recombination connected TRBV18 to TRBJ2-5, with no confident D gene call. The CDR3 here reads CANSLSRSERETQYF. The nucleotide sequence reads TGTGCCAACTCACTGTCCCGATCGGAACGAGAGACCCAGTACTTC. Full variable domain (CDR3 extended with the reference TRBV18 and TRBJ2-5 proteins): NAGVMQNPRHLVRRRGQEARLRCSPMKGHSHVYWYRQLPEEGLKFMVYLQKENIIDESGMPKERFSAEFPKEGPSILRIQQVVRGDSAAYFCANSLSRSERETQYFGPGTRLLVL.